This T cell receptor beta chain appears in the sequencing data of a study of T cell clones after liver transplantation. At the level of the study: TCRbeta sequencing after a pre-transplant mixed lymphocyte reaction identified graft-donor-reactive clones, later tracked in post-transplant blood. Tolerant meant at least one year fully off immunosuppression without liver enzymes above twice normal. Samples came pre-transplant, pre-randomization before withdrawal, and post-randomization after withdrawal ended. Until 12-24 months post-transplant, subjects got standard immunosuppression and no induction.

The table came from immunoSEQ multiplex PCR; TCRdb's copy has only in-frame clones and leaves some out. Among 99,000 or so clones, 82% were seen once, and the ten largest hold 0.8% to 1%. The CDR3 consists of 13 residues. Germline CDR1 is SGHRS and CDR2 is YFSETQ. Trimming shortened V by 0 bases and J by 8 bases, and 11 bases separated the two germline ends. V and J are TRBV5-1 and TRBJ1-2; D gene ambiguous. This clonotype was obtained from a human donor who received a liver transplant. Sample: CD4+ T cells from blood, taken before liver transplant. CDR3 sequence: CASSLGQAGGYTF. The DNA of the CDR3 is TGCGCCAGCAGCTTGGGGCAGGCTGGGGGCTACACCTTC.